This T cell receptor (beta chain) was identified during a study of immune evolution from preneoplasia to lung adenocarcinoma. Whole-study context: HLA loss of heterozygosity: around 6.5% AIS, about 14% MIA, over 25% ADC, none AAH. The study, taken as a whole, reports: KRAS-mutant nodules had the highest T cell clonality. Clonality was highest in normal lung, lower in later-stage lesions apparently.

CDR3 length equals 18 residues. H&E slides confirmed each diagnosis, reviewed by two pathologists independently. Generated by immunoSEQ multiplex PCR, the TCRdb table keeps only in-frame clones and is missing some. This table has about 41,000 clones, more than 60% appearing once. With regard to this clone: The antigen remains undetermined.

The clonotype comes from a person between 55 and 69 years old with lung adenocarcinoma. This chain joins TRBV21-1 and TRBJ2-3; the table's D call TRBD2 went unverified against the DNA. TRBV21-1 is a listed pseudogene. The specimen sequenced was FFPE invasive lung adenocarcinoma tissue. CDR3 DNA: TGTGCCAGCAGCATAAGAGGGGTGACTAGCGGAGACACAGATACGCAGTATTTT. Protein product: CASSIRGVTSGDTDTQYF.